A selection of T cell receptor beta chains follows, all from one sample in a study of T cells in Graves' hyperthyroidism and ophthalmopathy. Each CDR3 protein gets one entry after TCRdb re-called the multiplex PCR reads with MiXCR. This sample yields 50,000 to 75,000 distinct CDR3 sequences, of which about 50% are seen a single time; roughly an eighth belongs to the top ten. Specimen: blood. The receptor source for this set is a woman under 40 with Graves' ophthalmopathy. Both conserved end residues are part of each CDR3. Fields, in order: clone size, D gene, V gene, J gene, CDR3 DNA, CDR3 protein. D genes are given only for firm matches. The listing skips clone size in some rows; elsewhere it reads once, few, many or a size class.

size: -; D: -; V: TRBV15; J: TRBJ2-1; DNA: TGTGCCACCAGCAGTGAGGGAAGCGCGGACAATGAGCAGTTCTTC; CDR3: CATSSEGSADNEQFF
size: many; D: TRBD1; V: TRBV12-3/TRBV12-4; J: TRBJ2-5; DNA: TGTGCCACCTCTACCGGACAGGGAGAGGTAGAGACCCAGTACTTC; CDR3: CATSTGQGEVETQYF
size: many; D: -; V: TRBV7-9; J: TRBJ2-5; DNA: TGTGCCAGCGGAACGGCCGGAAAAGAGACCCAGTACTTC; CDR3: CASGTAGKETQYF
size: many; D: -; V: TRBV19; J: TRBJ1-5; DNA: TGTGCCAGTAGTAGCTGGGGTAATGGCAATCAGCCCCAGCATTTT; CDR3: CASSSWGNGNQPQHF
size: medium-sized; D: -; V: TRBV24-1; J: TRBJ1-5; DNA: TGTGCCACCAGGGGGACGGATAGCAATCAGCCCCAGCATTTT; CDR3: CATRGTDSNQPQHF
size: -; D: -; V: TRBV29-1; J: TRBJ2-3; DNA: TGCAGCGTTGGTCGCACAGATACGCAGTATTTT; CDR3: CSVGRTDTQYF
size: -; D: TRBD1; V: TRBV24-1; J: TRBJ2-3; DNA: TGTGCCACCAGTTATGGACAGGGCAGGGATACGCAGTATTTT; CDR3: CATSYGQGRDTQYF
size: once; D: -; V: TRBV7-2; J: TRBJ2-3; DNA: TGTGCCAGCAGCCTGGCGAGGGACACAGATACGCAGTATTTT; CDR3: CASSLARDTDTQYF
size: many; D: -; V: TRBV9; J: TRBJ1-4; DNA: TGTGCCAGCAGCGTAGGGCTGGGGGGATCCGGCGATGAAAAACTGTTTTTT; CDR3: CASSVGLGGSGDEKLFF
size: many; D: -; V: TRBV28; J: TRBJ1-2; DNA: TGTGCCAGCAGTTCCAGGAAGTTTGGCTACACCTTC; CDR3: CASSSRKFGYTF
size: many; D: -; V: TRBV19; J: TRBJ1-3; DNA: TGTGCCAGTAGGCCTTCTGGAAACACCATATATTTT; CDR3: CASRPSGNTIYF
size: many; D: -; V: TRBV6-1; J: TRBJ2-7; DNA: TGTGCCAGCAGTGAATGGGTCAGCGACGCCTACGAGCAGTACTTC; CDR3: CASSEWVSDAYEQYF
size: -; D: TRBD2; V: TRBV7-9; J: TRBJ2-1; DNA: TGTGCCAGCAGCCAACTAGCGGGAAGGTCCTACAATGAGCAGTTCTTC; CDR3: CASSQLAGRSYNEQFF
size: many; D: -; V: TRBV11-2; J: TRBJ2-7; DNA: TGTGCCAGCATAGAAGGGGATGGGTACGAGCAGTACTTC; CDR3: CASIEGDGYEQYF
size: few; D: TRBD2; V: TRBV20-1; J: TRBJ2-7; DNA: TGCGGTGCTAGAAGCGAGACTAGCGGGTACGAGCAGTACTTC; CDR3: CGARSETSGYEQYF
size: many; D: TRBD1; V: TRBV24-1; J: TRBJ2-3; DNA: TGTGCCACCAGTGACCCGAATGACAGGGGGCCCGATCCCTTCACAGATACGCAGTATTTT; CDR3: CATSDPNDRGPDPFTDTQYF
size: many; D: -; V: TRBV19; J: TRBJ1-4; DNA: TGTGCCAGTAGTACGGGCCGGGGGGAAAAACTGTTTTTT; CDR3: CASSTGRGEKLFF
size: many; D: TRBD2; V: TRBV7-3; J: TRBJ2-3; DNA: TGTGCCAGCAGCTTATTATCCGGGACTAGCGGGAGGACAGATACGCAGTATTTT; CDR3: CASSLLSGTSGRTDTQYF
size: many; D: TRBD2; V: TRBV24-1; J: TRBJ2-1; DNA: TGTGCCACCAGTGATCCAGCGGGGGACTCCTACAATGAGCAGTTCTTC; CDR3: CATSDPAGDSYNEQFF
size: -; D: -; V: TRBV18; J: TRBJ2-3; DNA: TGTGCCAGCTCACCACGCCGGCAGGGATCAATCGGGTGGGGAGATACGCAGTATTTT; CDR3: CASSPRRQGSIGWGDTQYF
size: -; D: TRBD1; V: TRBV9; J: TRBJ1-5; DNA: TGTGCCAGCAGCACACAGGGGGCGAGCAATCAGCCCCAGCATTTT; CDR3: CASSTQGASNQPQHF
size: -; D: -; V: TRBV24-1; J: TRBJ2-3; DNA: TGTGCCACCAGTGACCCGGACCAGGAGCGGGATACGCAGTATTTT; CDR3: CATSDPDQERDTQYF
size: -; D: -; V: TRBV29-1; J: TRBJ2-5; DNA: TGCAGCGCTGGTGCCATCAGTGAGGTAGAGACCCAGTACTTC; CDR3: CSAGAISEVETQYF
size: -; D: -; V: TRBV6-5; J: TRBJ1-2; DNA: TGTGCCAGCAAACAGGGAGAAGGCTACACCTTC; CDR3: CASKQGEGYTF
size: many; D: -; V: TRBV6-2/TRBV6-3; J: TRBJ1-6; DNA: TGTGCCAGCAGTTACGGGACCGATGTTGGTTCACCCCTCCACTTT; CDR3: CASSYGTDVGSPLHF
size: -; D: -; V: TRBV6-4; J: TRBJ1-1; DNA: TGTGCCAGCAGTGGGACTAGCGGGGGCACTGAAGCTTTCTTT; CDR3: CASSGTSGGTEAFF
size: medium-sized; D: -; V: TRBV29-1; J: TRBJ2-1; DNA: TGCAGCGTTTACTGGGCAGGGGAAGGCGGGGGAGTCACCTACAATGAGCAGTTCTTC; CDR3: CSVYWAGEGGGVTYNEQFF
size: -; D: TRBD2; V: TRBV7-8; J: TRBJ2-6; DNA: TGTGCCAGCAGGCCGTTAGCGGGAGTCCTGACTTTC; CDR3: CASRPLAGVLTF
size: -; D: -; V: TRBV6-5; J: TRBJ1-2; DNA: TGTGCCGTCTCGACCGGGGGGGACGGCTACACCTTC; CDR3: CAVSTGGDGYTF
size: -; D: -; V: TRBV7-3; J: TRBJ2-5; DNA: TGTGCCAGCCCCTCCCGGGGGACCCAGTACTTC; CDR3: CASPSRGTQYF
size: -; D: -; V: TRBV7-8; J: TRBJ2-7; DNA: TGTGCCAGCAGCAGGTCCCCCGGGACGGCCACCTACGAGCAGTACTTC; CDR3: CASSRSPGTATYEQYF
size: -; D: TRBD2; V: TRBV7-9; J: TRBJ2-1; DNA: TGTGCCAGCAGCACAGGGACTAGCGGGAGTAATGAGCAGTTCTTC; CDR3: CASSTGTSGSNEQFF
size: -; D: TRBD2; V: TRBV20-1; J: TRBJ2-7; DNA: TGCAGTGCTTACGGGACTAGCGGGAGCGACAGCGAGCAGTACTTC; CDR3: CSAYGTSGSDSEQYF
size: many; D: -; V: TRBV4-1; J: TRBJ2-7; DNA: TGCGCCAGCAGCCAAGCAAGAGCAATAAGCGCCTACGAGCAGTACTTC; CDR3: CASSQARAISAYEQYF
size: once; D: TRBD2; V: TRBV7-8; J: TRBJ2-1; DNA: TGTGCCAGCAGCTTTAGGCGGGAGAGCTCCTACAATGAGCAGGTCTTC; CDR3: CASSFRRESSYNEQVF
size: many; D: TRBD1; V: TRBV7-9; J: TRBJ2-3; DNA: TGTGCCAGCAGCTTAACGACAGGGGGGATAGATACGCAGTATTTT; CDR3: CASSLTTGGIDTQYF
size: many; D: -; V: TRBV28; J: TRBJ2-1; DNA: TGTGCCAGCAGTTATCTCCTGGACAGCTTATACAATGAGCAGTTCTTC; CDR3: CASSYLLDSLYNEQFF
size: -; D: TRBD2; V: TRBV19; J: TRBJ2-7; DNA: TGTGCCAGTAGTATAATAGCGGGGAGCTCCTACGAGCAGTACTTC; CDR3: CASSIIAGSSYEQYF
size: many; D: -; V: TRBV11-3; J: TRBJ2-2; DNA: TGTGCCAGCAGCTTAGAATTAGGGCGGAACACCGGGGAGCTGTTTTTT; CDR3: CASSLELGRNTGELFF
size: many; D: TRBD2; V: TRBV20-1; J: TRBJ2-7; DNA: TGCAGTGCTACCGTCCCCCTAGCGGGGCTCTACGAGCAGTACTTC; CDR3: CSATVPLAGLYEQYF
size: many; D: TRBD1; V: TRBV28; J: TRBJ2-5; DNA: TGTGCCAGCAGTTCCGGAACAGGGGTGGAAGAGACCCAGTACTTC; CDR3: CASSSGTGVEETQYF
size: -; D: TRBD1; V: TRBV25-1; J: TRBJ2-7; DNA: TGTGCCAGCAGGACAGGGGTTTCCTACGAGCAGTACTTC; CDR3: CASRTGVSYEQYF
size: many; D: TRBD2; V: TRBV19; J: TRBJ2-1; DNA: TGTGCCAGTAAATCGGGAGCGGGAGGGAACTCCTACAATGAGCAGTTCTTC; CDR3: CASKSGAGGNSYNEQFF
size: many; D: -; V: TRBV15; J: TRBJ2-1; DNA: TGTGCCACCAGCAGAGATAAGTCTAGCACGGGATACAATGAGCAGTTCTTC; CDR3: CATSRDKSSTGYNEQFF
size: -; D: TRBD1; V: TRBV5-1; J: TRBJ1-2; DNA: TGCGCCAGCAGCTTGGGAGGGACAGGGTCCGATGGCTACACCTTC; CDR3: CASSLGGTGSDGYTF
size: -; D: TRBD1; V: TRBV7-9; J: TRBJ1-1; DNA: TGTGCCAGCAGCCCAGGGGGAGGTCTGACTGAAGCTTTCTTT; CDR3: CASSPGGGLTEAFF
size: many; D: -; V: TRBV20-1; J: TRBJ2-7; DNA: TGCAGTGCTAGAGATCTTGACTCAGACACATTCTACGAGCAGTACTTC; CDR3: CSARDLDSDTFYEQYF
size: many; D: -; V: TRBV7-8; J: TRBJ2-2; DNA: TGTGCCAGCAGCCCCCCGGGGGGCAACACCGGGGAGCTGTTTTTT; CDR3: CASSPPGGNTGELFF
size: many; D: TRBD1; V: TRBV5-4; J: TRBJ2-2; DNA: TGTGCCAGCGCCAAACGGGACAGGCCCCTAGGGACCGGGGAGCTGTTTTTT; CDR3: CASAKRDRPLGTGELFF
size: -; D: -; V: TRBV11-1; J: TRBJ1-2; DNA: TGTGCCAGCAGCTCAAACGCAGGACCCCCCAACTATGGCTACACCTTC; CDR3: CASSSNAGPPNYGYTF
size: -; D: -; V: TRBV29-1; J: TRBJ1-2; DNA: TGCAGCGTTGAAGATGGAAGGAACTATGGCTACACCTTC; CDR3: CSVEDGRNYGYTF
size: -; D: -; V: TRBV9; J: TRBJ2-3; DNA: TGTGCCAGCAGCCTAGCCGCAGGGAAAGCTAGCACAGATACGCAGTATTTT; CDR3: CASSLAAGKASTDTQYF
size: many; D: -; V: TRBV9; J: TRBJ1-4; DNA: TGTGCCAGCAGCGTATTTGAGGGTCTAGGTGAAAAACTGTTTTTT; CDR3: CASSVFEGLGEKLFF
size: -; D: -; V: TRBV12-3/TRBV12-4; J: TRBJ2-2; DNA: TGTGCCAGCAGTTTAGACAGGGAGCTGTTTTTT; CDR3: CASSLDRELFF